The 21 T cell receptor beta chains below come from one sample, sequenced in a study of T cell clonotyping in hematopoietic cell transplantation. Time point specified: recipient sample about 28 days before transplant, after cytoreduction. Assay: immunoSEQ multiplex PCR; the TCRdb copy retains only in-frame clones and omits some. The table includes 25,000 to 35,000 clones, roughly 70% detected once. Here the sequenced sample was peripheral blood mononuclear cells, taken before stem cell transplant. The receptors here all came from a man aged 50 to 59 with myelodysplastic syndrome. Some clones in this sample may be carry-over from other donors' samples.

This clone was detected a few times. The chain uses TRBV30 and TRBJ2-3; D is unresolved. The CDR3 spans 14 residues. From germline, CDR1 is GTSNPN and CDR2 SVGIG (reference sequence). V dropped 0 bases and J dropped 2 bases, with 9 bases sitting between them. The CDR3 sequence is CAWSVHTATDTQYF. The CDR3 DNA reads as TGTGCCTGGAGTGTACATACAGCCACAGATACGCAGTATTTT.

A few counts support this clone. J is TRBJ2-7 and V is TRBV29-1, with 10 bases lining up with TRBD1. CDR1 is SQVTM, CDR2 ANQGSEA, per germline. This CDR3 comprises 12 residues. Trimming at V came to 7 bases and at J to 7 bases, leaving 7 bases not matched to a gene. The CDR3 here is CSAIGQGGEQYF. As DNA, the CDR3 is TGCAGCGCCATCGGACAGGGGGGAGAGCAGTACTTC.

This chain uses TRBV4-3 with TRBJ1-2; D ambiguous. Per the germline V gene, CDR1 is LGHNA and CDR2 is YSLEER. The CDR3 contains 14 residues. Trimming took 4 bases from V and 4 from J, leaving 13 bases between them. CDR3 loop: CASSPQQVPYGYTF. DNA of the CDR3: TGCGCCAGCAGCCCCCAGCAGGTTCCCTATGGCTACACCTTC.

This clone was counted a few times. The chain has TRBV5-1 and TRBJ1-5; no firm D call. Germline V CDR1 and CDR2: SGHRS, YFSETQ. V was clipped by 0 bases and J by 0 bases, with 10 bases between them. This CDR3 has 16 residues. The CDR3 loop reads CASSLGLPSSNQPQHF. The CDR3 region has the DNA TGCGCCAGCAGCTTGGGGTTACCGTCTAGCAATCAGCCCCAGCATTTT.

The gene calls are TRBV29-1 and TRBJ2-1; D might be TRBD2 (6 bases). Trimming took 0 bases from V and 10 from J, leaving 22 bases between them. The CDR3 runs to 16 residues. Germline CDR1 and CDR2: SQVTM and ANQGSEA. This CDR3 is CSVEDSPTVDGSEQFF. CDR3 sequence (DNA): TGCAGCGTTGAAGATTCCCCCACGGTGGACGGGAGCGAGCAGTTCTTC.

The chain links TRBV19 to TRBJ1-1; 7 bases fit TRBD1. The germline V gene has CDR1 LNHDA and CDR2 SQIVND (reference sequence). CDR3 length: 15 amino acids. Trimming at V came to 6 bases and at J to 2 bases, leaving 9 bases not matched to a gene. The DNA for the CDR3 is TGTGCCAGTAGCGCCGACAGGGACCGCAACACTGAAGCTTTCTTT. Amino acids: CASSADRDRNTEAFF.

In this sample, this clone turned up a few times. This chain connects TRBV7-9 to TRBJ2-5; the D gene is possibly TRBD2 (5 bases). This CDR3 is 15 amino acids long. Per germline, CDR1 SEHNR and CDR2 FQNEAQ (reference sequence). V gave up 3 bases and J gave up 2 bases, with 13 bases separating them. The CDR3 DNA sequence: TGTGCCAGCAGCTTTAAGAGCGGAGAACAAGAGACCCAGTACTTC. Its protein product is CASSFKSGEQETQYF.

The CDR3 region has the DNA TGTGCCAGCAGTTACTCGGCAGGGGCGAAATACGAGCAGTACTTC. Translation: CASSYSAGAKYEQYF. The chain combines TRBV6-5 with TRBJ2-7, with TRBD1 as a possible D gene (6 bases). Trimming left V 0 bases short and J 4 bases short, with 13 bases between. The germline gives CDR1 MNHEY, CDR2 SVGAGI. This CDR3 has 15 amino acids.

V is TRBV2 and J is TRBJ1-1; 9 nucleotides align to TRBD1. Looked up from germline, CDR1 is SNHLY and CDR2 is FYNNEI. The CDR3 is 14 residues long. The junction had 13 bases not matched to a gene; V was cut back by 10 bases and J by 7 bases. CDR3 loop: CANQEPGQGSEAFF. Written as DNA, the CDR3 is TGTGCCAATCAAGAACCGGGACAGGGTAGTGAAGCTTTCTTT.

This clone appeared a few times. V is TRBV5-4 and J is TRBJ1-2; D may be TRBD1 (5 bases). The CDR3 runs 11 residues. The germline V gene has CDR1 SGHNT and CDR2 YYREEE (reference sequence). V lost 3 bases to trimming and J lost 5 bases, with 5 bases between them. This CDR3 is CASSSGYGYTF. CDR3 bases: TGTGCCAGCAGCTCAGGGTATGGCTACACCTTC.

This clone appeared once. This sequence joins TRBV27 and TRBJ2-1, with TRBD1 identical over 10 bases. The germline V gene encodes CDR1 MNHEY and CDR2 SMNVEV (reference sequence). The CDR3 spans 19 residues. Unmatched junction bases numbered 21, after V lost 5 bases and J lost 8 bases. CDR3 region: CASSPQSPDRGRNRDEQFF. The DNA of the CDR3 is TGTGCCAGCAGTCCGCAGTCCCCCGACAGGGGGCGAAATAGAGATGAGCAGTTCTTC.

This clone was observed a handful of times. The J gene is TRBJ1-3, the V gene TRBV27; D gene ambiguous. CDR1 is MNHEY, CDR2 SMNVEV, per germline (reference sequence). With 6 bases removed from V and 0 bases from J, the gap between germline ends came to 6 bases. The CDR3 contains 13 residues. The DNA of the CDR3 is TGTGCCAGCAGGCGTGGCTCTGGAAACACCATATATTTT. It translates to CASRRGSGNTIYF.

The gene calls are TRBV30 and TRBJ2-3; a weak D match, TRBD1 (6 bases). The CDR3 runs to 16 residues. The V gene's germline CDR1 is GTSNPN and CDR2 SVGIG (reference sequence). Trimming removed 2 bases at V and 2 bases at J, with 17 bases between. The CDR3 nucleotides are TGTGCCTGGAGTAAAGGGGACATCCGATCCACAGATACGCAGTATTTT. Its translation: CAWSKGDIRSTDTQYF.

CDR3 sequence (DNA): TGCAGCGTTGCTAGGACGGGTAACTATGGCTACACCTTC. This gives the protein CSVARTGNYGYTF. This sequence joins TRBV29-1 and TRBJ1-2; no reliable D call. CDR1 is SQVTM, CDR2 ANQGSEA, per germline. Trimming stripped 4 bases from V and 1 base from J, with 10 bases between. This CDR3 is built from 13 residues.

Here the CDR3 DNA reads TGTGCCAGCAGCTGGGGATATAACACTGAAGCTTTCTTT. It is translated as CASSWGYNTEAFF. V is TRBV7-8 and J is TRBJ1-1; D unclear. The V end was cut by 4 bases, the J end by 2 bases, with 8 bases between. The CDR3 has 13 residues. Germline assignment: CDR1 SGHVS and CDR2 FQNEAQ. Full variable domain (missing parts from reference TRBV7-8 and TRBJ1-1): GAGVSQSPRYKVAKRGQDVALRCDPISGHVSLFWYQQALGQGPEFLTYFQNEAQLDKSGLPSDRFFAERPEGSVSTLKIQRTQQEDSAVYLCASSWGYNTEAFFGQGTRLTVV.

CDR3 bases: TGTGCCAGCAGCCCAGGGAGGACTAGCGTACAAGAGACCCAGTACTTC. Translating gives CASSPGRTSVQETQYF. This chain joins TRBV7-2 and TRBJ2-5; 9 bases align to TRBD2. CDR1 is SGHTA, CDR2 FQGNSA, per germline. V was clipped by 5 bases and J by 2 bases; unmatched bases: 9. This CDR3 contains 16 residues.

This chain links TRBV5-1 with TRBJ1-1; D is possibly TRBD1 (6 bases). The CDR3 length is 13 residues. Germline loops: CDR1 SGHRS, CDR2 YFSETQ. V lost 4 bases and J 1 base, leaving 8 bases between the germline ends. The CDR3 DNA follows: TGCGCCAGCAGCCCACAGGGGAACACTGAAGCTTTCTTT. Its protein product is CASSPQGNTEAFF.

This CDR3 reads CAWNSDTDTQYF. The CDR3 coding sequence is TGTGCCTGGAATTCCGACACAGATACGCAGTATTTT. The chain is built from TRBV30 and TRBJ2-3; no clear D. V was shortened by 4 bases and J by 2 bases, with 7 bases between the two germline ends. Germline values: CDR1 GTSNPN, CDR2 SVGIG (reference sequence). This CDR3 spans 12 amino acids.

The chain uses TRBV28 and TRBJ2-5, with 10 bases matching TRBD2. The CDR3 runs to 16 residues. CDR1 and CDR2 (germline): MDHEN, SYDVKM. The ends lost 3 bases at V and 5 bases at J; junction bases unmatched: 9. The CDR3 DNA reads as TGTGCCAGCAGTTTGCCACTAGCGGGGTGGGAGGAGACCCAGTACTTC. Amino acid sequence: CASSLPLAGWEETQYF. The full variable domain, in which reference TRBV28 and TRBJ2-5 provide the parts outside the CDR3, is DVKVTQSSRYLVKRTGEKVFLECVQDMDHENMFWYRQDPGLGLRLIYFSYDVKMKEKGDIPEGYSVSREKKERFSLILESASTNQTSMYLCASSLPLAGWEETQYFGPGTRLLVL.

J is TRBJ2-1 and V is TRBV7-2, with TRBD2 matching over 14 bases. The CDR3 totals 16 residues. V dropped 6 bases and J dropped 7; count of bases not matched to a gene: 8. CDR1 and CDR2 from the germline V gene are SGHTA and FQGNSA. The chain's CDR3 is CASRPLGLAGVNEQFF. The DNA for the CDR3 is TGTGCCAGCAGACCCTTGGGACTAGCGGGGGTGAATGAGCAGTTCTTC.

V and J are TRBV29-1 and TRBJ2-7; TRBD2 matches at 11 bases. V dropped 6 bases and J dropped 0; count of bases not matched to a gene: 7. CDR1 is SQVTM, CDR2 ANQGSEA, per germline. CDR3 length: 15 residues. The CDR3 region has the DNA TGCAGCGTGCTTAGACTAGCGGGGATCTCCTACGAGCAGTACTTC. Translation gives CSVLRLAGISYEQYF.